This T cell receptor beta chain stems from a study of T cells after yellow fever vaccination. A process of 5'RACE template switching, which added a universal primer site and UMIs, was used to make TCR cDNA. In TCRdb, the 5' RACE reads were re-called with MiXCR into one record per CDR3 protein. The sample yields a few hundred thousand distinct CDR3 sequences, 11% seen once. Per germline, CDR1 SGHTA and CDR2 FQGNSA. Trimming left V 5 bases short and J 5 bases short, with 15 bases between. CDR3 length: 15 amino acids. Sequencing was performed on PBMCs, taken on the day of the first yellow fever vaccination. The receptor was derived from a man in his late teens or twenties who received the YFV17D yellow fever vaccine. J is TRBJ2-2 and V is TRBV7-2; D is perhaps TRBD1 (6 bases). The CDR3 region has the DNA TGTGCCAGCAGCCTGTTTTGGGGGCGGACCGGGGAGCTGTTTTTT. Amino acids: CASSLFWGRTGELFF.